This T cell receptor beta chain was sequenced for a study of T cells after yellow fever vaccination (dated by TCRdb to between 2018 and 2020). For the wider study: The SMART-Seq v4 Ultra Low Input RNA kit was used to prepare libraries from fractions with low cell numbers. To follow T-cell clones before and after primary and booster YFV17D yellow fever vaccination, bulk TCR alpha and beta repertoires were sequenced over time. The cohort comprised two healthy male donors, one aged 18 to 30 and one aged 30 to 39 years. Blood samples were taken at several timepoints before and after primary and secondary immunization, and bulk PBMC replicates and cell subsets were isolated.

Findings and caveats that apply to the study as a whole: A small share of clonotypes occurred in both CD4 and CD8 compartments, likely arising from convergent recombination. FACS-sorted repertoires could contain abundant contaminating clonotypes from the bulk population, so computational filtering was required. After the booster, most clones that had expanded after primary vaccination were detected again (approximately 95% of CD4 and 88% of CD8), suggesting broad maintenance of memory. Because the study included only a couple of donors, the extent to which the findings can be generalized is limited. Compared with the primary T-cell response, the secondary T-cell response was weaker but faster, peaking on day 5 rather than day 15.

Sequencing used an Illumina NovaSeq 6000. Synthesis of TCR cDNA relied on 5'RACE template switching, a step that introduced a universal primer site along with unique molecular identifiers. Priming of cDNA synthesis was performed from both the TCR alpha and TCR beta constant segments. Library amplification used two PCR steps, and the second PCR step added sample barcodes and sequencing adapters. Sequencing of libraries was performed on Illumina HiSeq 2500 (2x100 bp) or NovaSeq (2x150 bp). The study's own analysis went as follows. MIGEC handled demultiplexing of reads and collapsing into UMI consensus sequences, while MiXCR performed V(D)J alignment. Clonotypes responding to the vaccine were identified with edgeR on replicate PBMC samples, with the criteria of FDR below 0.01 and a log2 fold change above 5 up to day 15. Each bulk clonotype was labeled CD4 or CD8 based on which sequenced repertoire, CD4 or CD8, contained the clonotype at higher abundance. Clones were called with MiXCR by TCRdb after fastp trimmed the public reads at Q25, and only in-frame beta chains were retained. CDR3 protein sequences are deduplicated, and each keeps its most common genes and DNA. TCRdb, rather than the study authors, made the V and J calls. A total of a few hundred thousand distinct CDR3 sequences appear in this sample, under 15% of them only once. The ten most abundant clones make up 3% to 4% of the sample.

In light of the paper, this sample's treatment or condition label describes: live attenuated yellow fever vaccine strain. A standard Ficoll-Paque protocol was used to isolate PBMCs from peripheral blood. Dynabeads CD4 and CD8 positive selection kits were used to isolate the CD4 and CD8 T-cell fractions. TriZol was used to extract RNA from bulk PBMCs, from CD4 and CD8 fractions, and from dextramer-positive and dextramer-negative fractions. In the germline V gene, CDR1 corresponds to LGHNA and CDR2 to YNFKEQ. The CDR3 measures 14 amino acids from cysteine to phenylalanine. Only the CDR3 region is kept as DNA, spanning 42 bases read in frame from base 1. Trimming at the junction amounts to 1 base on V and 2 bases on J, and the germline ends lie 8 bases apart. A word on this clonotype: It lacks a known antigen. No much larger clonotype is one base removed from it; base qualities were not supplied.

Rearrangement joined TRBV4-2 to TRBJ1-1; no D gene call is confident. Sequencing was performed on CD4+ T cells sorted from PBMCs, taken 15 days after the yellow fever booster vaccination. The clonotype comes from a man younger than 35 who received the YFV17D yellow fever vaccine. The DNA sequence is TGTGCCAGCAGCCAAGGTATCGGAAACACTGAAGCTTTCTTT. Its protein reads: CASSQGIGNTEAFF.